This T cell receptor beta chain was recovered during a study of T-cell reconstitution after alpha-beta-depleted transplantation in children. General study findings and limits: The origin of alpha-beta T cells about two months after transplant was reportedly several hundred expanded graft clones. Surviving recipient T cells and thymic progenitors produced the high day-60 TCRbeta diversity seen in some patients. T-cell counts and diversity were attributed mostly to newly produced T cells one year after transplant.

Preparation of the TCRbeta library involved a method that used unique molecular identifiers. One entry per CDR3 protein, called by TCRdb with MiXCR from the PCR reads. The profile shows hundreds of thousands of distinct CDR3 sequences, about 10% of them singletons. The CDR3 has 17 residues. Germline V lookup: CDR1 SGHKS, CDR2 YYEKEE (reference sequence). Unmatched junction bases numbered 13, after V lost 4 bases and J lost 3 bases. This clonotype was observed at least ten times. The antigen is undetermined. This sequence originates from a child aged 2 to 15 with inherited bone marrow failure, due to receive a stem cell transplant. Sequenced material: PBMCs, taken before TCRalphabeta/CD19-depleted stem cell transplant. This chain links TRBV5-5 with TRBJ1-5, with TRBD1 matching 7 bases. The CDR3 protein is CASSLTLQGSYNQPQHF. DNA for the CDR3: TGTGCCAGCAGCCTAACCTTACAGGGGTCTTACAATCAGCCCCAGCATTTT. Complete variable domain (other parts from reference TRBV5-5 and TRBJ1-5): DAGVTQSPTHLIKTRGQQVTLRCSPISGHKSVSWYQQVLGQGPQFIFQYYEKEERGRGNFPDRFSARQFPNYSSELNVNALLLGDSALYLCASSLTLQGSYNQPQHFGDGTRLSIL.